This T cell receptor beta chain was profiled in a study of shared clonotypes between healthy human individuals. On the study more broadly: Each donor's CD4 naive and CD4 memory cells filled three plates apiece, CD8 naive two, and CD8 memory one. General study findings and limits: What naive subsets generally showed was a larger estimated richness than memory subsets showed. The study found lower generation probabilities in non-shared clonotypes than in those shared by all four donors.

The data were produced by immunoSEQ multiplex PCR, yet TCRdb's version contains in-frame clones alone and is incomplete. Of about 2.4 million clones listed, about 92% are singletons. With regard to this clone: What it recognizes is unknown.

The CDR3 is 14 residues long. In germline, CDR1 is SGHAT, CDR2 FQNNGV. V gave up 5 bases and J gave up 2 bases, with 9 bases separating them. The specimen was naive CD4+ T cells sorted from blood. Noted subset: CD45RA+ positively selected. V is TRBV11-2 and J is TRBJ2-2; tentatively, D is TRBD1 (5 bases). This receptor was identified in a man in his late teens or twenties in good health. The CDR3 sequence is CASSADRNTGELFF. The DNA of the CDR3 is TGTGCCAGCAGCGCCGACAGAAACACCGGGGAGCTGTTTTTT.